This T cell receptor (beta chain) emerged from a study of beta chain features in type 1 diabetes. Reverse transcribing all isolated RNA meant expressed TCRB transcripts were sequenced. TCRdb's table, derived via immunoSEQ multiplex PCR, lists solely in-frame clones and lacks some. This table has roughly 160,000 clones, roughly 8% appearing once. Concerning this clone itself: Its specificity is not known.

Broader study findings: In all four CD4+ subsets, TCRB CDR3 length was significantly, moderately reduced in type 1 diabetes.

Sample: central memory CD4+ T cells from blood. This receptor was taken from a man younger than 35 with type 1 diabetes.

Here the CDR3 DNA reads TGTGCCAGCAGCTTAGGGTATCCGGGAACTAGCGGGACAAATGAGCAGTTCTTC. This translates into CASSLGYPGTSGTNEQFF. The gene calls are TRBV7-9 and TRBJ2-1, with TRBD2 matching 10 bases. The junction had 13 bases not matched to a gene; V was cut back by 1 base and J by 7 bases. The CDR3 spans 18 residues. CDR1 and CDR2 (germline): SEHNR, FQNEAQ (reference sequence). The whole variable domain, remainder taken from reference TRBV7-9 and TRBJ2-1, is DTGVSQNPRHKITKRGQNVTFRCDPISEHNRLYWYRQTLGQGPEFLTYFQNEAQLEKSRLLSDRFSAERPKGSFSTLEIQRTEQGDSAMYLCASSLGYPGTSGTNEQFFGPGTRLTVL.